Shown below are 6 T cell receptor beta chains from a single sample sequenced in a study of blood T cell repertoires in COVID-19. Clones were read by immunoSEQ multiplex PCR, and TCRdb kept only the in-frame ones, dropping some. This sample carries about 130,000 clones, about 85% of them seen once, and the ten largest clones take 6.6%. Sequenced input: peripheral blood. Every receptor here comes from an elderly man with active or convalescent COVID-19.

V and J are TRBV24-1 and TRBJ2-1; TRBD2 is a possible D gene (5 bases). The CDR3 totals 17 residues. The ends were cut back, 3 bases at V and 4 bases at J, with 18 bases in the middle. The germline V gene has CDR1 KGHDR and CDR2 SFDVKD. CDR3 residues: CATSDAQDLRSYNEQFF. DNA for the CDR3: TGTGCCACCAGTGATGCTCAGGACTTGCGCTCATACAATGAGCAGTTCTTC.

This sequence joins TRBV7-3 and TRBJ2-6; a weak D match, TRBD1 (6 bases). The CDR3 totals 16 residues. V lost 2 bases and J lost 0, with 8 bases in between. The germline V gene encodes CDR1 SGHTA and CDR2 FQGTGA. The CDR3 DNA reads TGTGCCAGCAGCTTAGCAGGGGCCTCTGGGGCCAACGTCCTGACTTTC. Its protein product is CASSLAGASGANVLTF. Complete variable domain (other parts from reference TRBV7-3 and TRBJ2-6): GAGVSQTPSNKVTEKGKYVELRCDPISGHTALYWYRQSLGQGPEFLIYFQGTGAADDSGLPNDRFFAVRPEGSVSTLKIQRTERGDSAVYLCASSLAGASGANVLTFGAGSRLTVL.

The V call is TRBV3-1 (or the pseudogene TRBV3-2), the J call TRBJ2-1, with D maybe TRBD1 (6 bases). V dropped 0 bases and J dropped 3 bases, with 9 bases sitting between them. The length of the CDR3 is 15 residues. Germline CDR1 is LGHDT and CDR2 is YNNKEL (reference sequence). CDR3: CASSQERGIYNEQFF. The CDR3 region has the DNA TGTGCCAGCAGCCAAGAGAGGGGGATCTACAATGAGCAGTTCTTC.

This chain connects TRBV10-3 to TRBJ1-6; D not certain. CDR1 ENHRY and CDR2 SYGVKD come from the germline V gene. The V end lost 0 bases, the J end lost 9 bases, and 6 bases lay between the germline ends. This CDR3 has 13 residues. CDR3 loop: CAISESEISPLHF. The CDR3 DNA reads as TGTGCCATCAGTGAGTCGGAGATTTCACCCCTCCACTTT.

The CDR3 loop is CASSQGMNTEAFF. The CDR3 coding sequence is TGTGCCAGTAGCCAGGGGATGAACACTGAAGCTTTCTTT. The J gene is TRBJ1-1, the V gene TRBV19; weak D call: TRBD1 (6 bases). Germline V gives CDR1 LNHDA, CDR2 SQIVND (reference sequence). There are 13 residues in the CDR3. V lost 6 bases and J lost 0, with 8 bases in between.

This clone was seen only a few times. The chain employs TRBV10-3 and TRBJ2-5; 14 bases map to TRBD2. This CDR3 has 15 amino acids. Looked up from germline, CDR1 is ENHRY and CDR2 is SYGVKD. V dropped 3 bases and J dropped 5; count of bases not matched to a gene: 2. CDR3 region: CAISDRTSGGETQYF. DNA of the CDR3: TGTGCCATCAGTGACCGGACTAGCGGGGGGGAGACCCAGTACTTC.